This T cell receptor beta chain stems from a study of blood T cell repertoires in COVID-19. Study context: PBMCs, B-cell-depleted T cells, or T cells were the source of the cDNA or gDNA that made up the material.

Method: immunoSEQ multiplex PCR; TCRdb's copy keeps in-frame clones and lacks some. The sample consists of about 300,000 clones, 75% to 95% of them appearing once. Seattle enrolled patients during active infection and tracked them longitudinally. The CDR3 runs to 13 residues. With 7 bases removed from V and 1 base from J, the gap between germline ends came to 9 bases. Germline CDR1 is SNHLY and CDR2 is FYNNEI. Material for sequencing was peripheral blood. The clonotype was recovered from a woman younger than 45 with COVID-19, enrolled during active disease. The chain joins TRBV2 to TRBJ2-3; D may be TRBD2 (6 bases). CDR3 protein: CASMRGRTDTQYF. The CDR3 DNA sequence: TGTGCCAGCATGCGGGGCCGCACAGATACGCAGTATTTT.